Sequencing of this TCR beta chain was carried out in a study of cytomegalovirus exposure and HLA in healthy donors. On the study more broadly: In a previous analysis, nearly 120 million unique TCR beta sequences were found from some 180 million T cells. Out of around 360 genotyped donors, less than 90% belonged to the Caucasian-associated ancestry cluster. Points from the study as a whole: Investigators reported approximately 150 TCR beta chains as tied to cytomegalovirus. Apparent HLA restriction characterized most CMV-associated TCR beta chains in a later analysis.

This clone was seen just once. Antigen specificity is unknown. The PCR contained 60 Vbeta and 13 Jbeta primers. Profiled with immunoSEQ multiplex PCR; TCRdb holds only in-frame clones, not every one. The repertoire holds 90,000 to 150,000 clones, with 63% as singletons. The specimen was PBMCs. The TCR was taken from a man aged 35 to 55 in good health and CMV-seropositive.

The CDR3 here is CASSFQWDTEGYTF. The CDR3 DNA reads TGTGCCAGCAGTTTCCAATGGGACACGGAAGGCTACACCTTC. V is TRBV7-8 and J is TRBJ1-2; a possible D gene is TRBD1 (6 bases). Germline V gene lookup returns CDR1 SGHVS and CDR2 FQNEAQ. The V end lost 6 bases, the J end lost 8 bases, and 19 bases lay between the germline ends. The CDR3 consists of 14 residues.